Listed here are 23 T cell receptor beta chains from one sample, sequenced in a study of T cells in localized non-small cell lung cancer (dated by TCRdb to the early 2020s). The library came from the immunoSEQ multiplex PCR assay. Not all clones reach the TCRdb copy of this immuneACCESS table, which keeps in-frame sequences only. Checked studies attribute under half of the gap to unresolved V genes and leave the rest unexplained. The sample profile shows around 78,000 clones; more than 75% of them were found once. In total, the top ten clones hold around 20% of the sample. The input for sequencing was peripheral blood, taken before any cancer treatment. The origin of the receptors is a woman aged 35 to 75 with stage I squamous cell lung carcinoma.

This chain joins TRBV7-9 and TRBJ1-1; D possibly corresponds to TRBD1 (6 bases). Trimming cost V 2 bases and J 6 bases, with 16 bases left between them. Germline V gene sequence: CDR1 SEHNR, CDR2 FQNEAQ (reference sequence). This CDR3 spans 15 amino acids. The CDR3 is CASSLQRGPVAEAFF. The DNA for the CDR3 is TGTGCCAGCAGCTTACAACGGGGGCCTGTGGCTGAAGCTTTCTTT.

V usage is TRBV19 and J usage is TRBJ1-4; 8 nucleotides line up with TRBD1. Germline CDR1 LNHDA, CDR2 SQIVND (reference sequence). Trimming took 6 bases from V and 3 from J; bases not matched to a gene: 9. The CDR3 consists of 16 residues. The CDR3 coding sequence is TGTGCCAGTAGCCGTAACTTGGGACAGGCTAATGAAAAACTGTTTTTT. It encodes CASSRNLGQANEKLFF. Combining the CDR3 with reference TRBV19 and TRBJ1-4 gives the whole variable domain DGGITQSPKYLFRKEGQNVTLSCEQNLNHDAMYWYRQDPGQGLRLIYYSQIVNDFQKGDIAEGYSVSREKKESFPLTVTSAQKNPTAFYLCASSRNLGQANEKLFFGSGTQLSVL.

This chain uses TRBV5-1 with TRBJ2-1, with TRBD2 as a possible D gene (5 bases). The germline gives CDR1 SGHRS, CDR2 YFSETQ. The CDR3 extends over 15 amino acids. Trimming took off 0 bases at V and 3 bases at J, with 10 bases between the two ends. The CDR3 reads CASSLVGSVYNEQFF. CDR3 coding DNA: TGCGCCAGCAGCTTGGTAGGGAGCGTCTACAATGAGCAGTTCTTC.

The J gene is TRBJ1-1, the V gene TRBV6-4; perhaps TRBD1 as D (5 bases). This CDR3 has 15 residues. The germline V gene encodes CDR1 MRHNA and CDR2 SNTAGT. V shed 4 bases and J shed 0 bases, with 12 bases lying between them. The CDR3 is CASSANPTVNTEAFF. CDR3 nucleotide sequence: TGTGCCAGCAGTGCCAATCCGACAGTGAACACTGAAGCTTTCTTT.

The CDR3 coding sequence is TGTGCCAGCAGTTTTAGTCGTAACTATGGCTACACCTTC. Translated: CASSFSRNYGYTF. The V and J genes are TRBV27 and TRBJ1-2; D unresolved. V was clipped by 3 bases and J by 1 base, with 6 bases between them. CDR1 and CDR2 (germline): MNHEY, SMNVEV (reference sequence). This CDR3 is built from 13 residues.

The chain recombines TRBV6-5 with TRBJ1-2; TRBD1 is a possible D gene (5 bases). Germline CDR1 and CDR2: MNHEY and SVGAGI. V was clipped by 6 bases and J by 4 bases, with 15 bases between them. This CDR3 has 14 residues. Written as DNA, the CDR3 is TGTGCCAGCAGCCCTCCCTCGACAGTCTATGGCTACACCTTC. It is translated as CASSPPSTVYGYTF.

The chain joins TRBV6-6 to TRBJ1-6; D remains ambiguous. CDR1 is MNHNY, CDR2 SVGAGI, per germline (reference sequence). V lost 6 bases, J lost 4 bases, and 4 bases lay in between. This CDR3 has 12 residues. The CDR3 nucleotides read TGTGCCAGCAGCAGTTATAATTCACCCCTCCACTTT. Translating gives CASSSYNSPLHF.

CDR3 amino acids: CASSRTDEPYEQYF. CDR3 DNA: TGTGCCAGCAGCCGGACAGACGAGCCCTACGAGCAGTACTTC. The chain carries TRBV13 and TRBJ2-7; TRBD1 might be the D (6 bases). Germline values: CDR1 PRHDT, CDR2 FYEKMQ (reference sequence). The ends were cut back, 5 bases at V and 2 bases at J, with 13 bases in the middle. This CDR3 has 14 residues.

The J gene is TRBJ1-1, the V gene TRBV10-3; the D is unclear. The V and J ends lost 10 bases and 1 base respectively, with 7 bases between them. This CDR3 contains 11 residues. The V gene's germline CDR1 is ENHRY and CDR2 SYGVKD. This CDR3 reads CATETNTEAFF. The CDR3 bases are TGTGCCACCGAGACGAACACTGAAGCTTTCTTT.

The chain joins TRBV19 to TRBJ2-3; either TRBD1 or TRBD2 may supply D (5 bases each). Germline V gene lookup returns CDR1 LNHDA and CDR2 SQIVND (reference sequence). V shed 3 bases and J shed 5 bases, with 15 bases lying between them. This CDR3 is built from 15 residues. CDR3 amino acids: CASSIIWGSRDTQYF. CDR3 coding DNA: TGTGCCAGTAGTATCATCTGGGGGTCAAGAGATACGCAGTATTTT. Looking up the rest from reference TRBV19 and TRBJ2-3 gives the full variable domain: DGGITQSPKYLFRKEGQNVTLSCEQNLNHDAMYWYRQDPGQGLRLIYYSQIVNDFQKGDIAEGYSVSREKKESFPLTVTSAQKNPTAFYLCASSIIWGSRDTQYFGPGTRLTVL.

This chain joins TRBV5-1 and TRBJ2-7; no clear D gene. The CDR3 covers 14 residues. Germline assignment: CDR1 SGHRS and CDR2 YFSETQ. Trimming cost V 1 base and J 0 bases, with 8 bases left between them. CDR3 nucleotides: TGCGCCAGCAGCTTGATGGTCAGCTCCTACGAGCAGTACTTC. The encoded protein is CASSLMVSSYEQYF.

V is TRBV19 and J is TRBJ1-5; D uncertain. The length of the CDR3 is 13 residues. V lost 5 bases and J 0 bases, leaving 5 bases between the germline ends. Germline V gene lookup returns CDR1 LNHDA and CDR2 SQIVND (reference sequence). CDR3 amino acids: CASSRISNQPQHF. The CDR3 region has the DNA TGTGCCAGTAGTCGAATTAGCAATCAGCCCCAGCATTTT.

The chain has TRBV30 and TRBJ2-3; 14 bases are shared with TRBD2. Germline V gene sequence: CDR1 GTSNPN, CDR2 SVGIG (reference sequence). V was clipped by 4 bases and J by 1 base; unmatched bases: 13. CDR3 length: 19 amino acids. CDR3 bases: TGTGCCTGGACTTGGACTAGCGGGGGGTCCCCCCTACGCACAGATACGCAGTATTTT. Protein: CAWTWTSGGSPLRTDTQYF.

This clone was counted once. J is TRBJ1-6 and V is TRBV7-6; D gene ambiguous. CDR1 SGHVS and CDR2 FNYEAQ come from the germline V gene. With 4 bases removed from V and 10 bases from J, the gap between germline ends came to 8 bases. CDR3 length equals 12 residues. CDR3 sequence (DNA): TGTGCCAGCAGCTCCCCAGGCTCACCCCTCCACTTT. Its translation is CASSSPGSPLHF.

The V gene is TRBV15, the J gene TRBJ2-7; D possibly uses TRBD1 or TRBD2 (5 bases each). The V gene's germline CDR1 is LNHNV and CDR2 YYDKDF (reference sequence). The CDR3 is 14 amino acids. V gave up 3 bases and J gave up 6 bases, with 15 bases separating them. The CDR3 sequence: CATSRRGDLTEQYF. CDR3 bases: TGTGCCACCAGCAGGAGGGGTGACCTAACCGAGCAGTACTTC.

The table lists this clone with a count of one. The genes are TRBV10-3 and TRBJ1-1; perhaps TRBD1 as D (5 bases). The germline CDR1 and CDR2 sequences are ENHRY and SYGVKD. V lost 4 bases, J lost 0 bases, and 9 bases lay in between. This CDR3 region has 14 residues. In DNA form, the CDR3 reads TGTGCCATCAGTGGGCAGGGTCTGAACACTGAAGCTTTCTTT. Translating gives CAISGQGLNTEAFF.

This clone was counted a single time. The V and J genes are TRBV2 and TRBJ1-6; D not certain. Trimming pared 5 bases from V and 7 bases from J, leaving 9 bases between. CDR3 size: 13 residues. Germline V CDR1 and CDR2: SNHLY, FYNNEI. This chain's CDR3 is CASSYQGNSPLHF. The CDR3 nucleotides are TGTGCCAGCAGTTATCAAGGAAATTCACCCCTCCACTTT.

The rearrangement links TRBV6-1 to TRBJ2-7; D gene ambiguous. Germline V lookup: CDR1 MNHNS, CDR2 SASEGT. This CDR3 has 12 residues. Trimming left V 4 bases short and J 3 bases short, with 7 bases between. As DNA, the CDR3 is TGTGCCAGCAGTGGGAACAGCTACGAGCAGTACTTC. Protein: CASSGNSYEQYF.

The chain couples TRBV2 to TRBJ1-2; TRBD1 is a possible D gene (6 bases). Germline V gene data show CDR1 as SNHLY and CDR2 as FYNNEI. V lost 4 bases and J lost 6, with 15 bases in between. This CDR3 spans 14 amino acids. CDR3 region: CASSGGRGFDGYTF. The DNA of the CDR3 is TGTGCCAGCAGTGGGGGCAGGGGATTTGATGGCTACACCTTC.

This clone appeared a few times. V is TRBV10-3 and J is TRBJ1-4; 9 bases fit TRBD1. Germline loops: CDR1 ENHRY, CDR2 SYGVKD. The CDR3 extends over 16 amino acids. Trimming took 4 bases from V and 2 from J; bases not matched to a gene: 5. In DNA, the CDR3 is TGTGCCATCAGTGGATCACAGGGGGCGACTAATGAAAAACTGTTTTTT. Translated, it gives CAISGSQGATNEKLFF.

V is TRBV11-2 and J is TRBJ2-2, with a weak D call TRBD1 (6 bases). The V and J ends lost 2 bases and 3 bases respectively, with 10 bases between them. This CDR3 has 15 amino acids. Germline lookup yields CDR1 SGHAT and CDR2 FQNNGV. The CDR3 protein is CASSLSQGYTGELFF. The CDR3, as DNA: TGTGCCAGCAGCTTATCACAGGGTTACACCGGGGAGCTGTTTTTT.

The rearrangement joins TRBV5-1 to TRBJ2-1; maybe TRBD1 (5 bases). Germline CDR1 SGHRS, CDR2 YFSETQ. V was cut by 0 bases and J by 6 bases, with 13 bases left in between. CDR3 length equals 15 residues. DNA of the CDR3: TGCGCCAGCAGCTTGGTAACAAGGGGTTTCAATGAGCAGTTCTTC. Translating gives CASSLVTRGFNEQFF.

V usage is TRBV2 and J usage is TRBJ1-4; a weak D match, TRBD1 (5 bases). The CDR3 is 13 residues long. Germline CDR1 reads SNHLY; CDR2 reads FYNNEI. Trimming took off 7 bases at V and 6 bases at J, with 12 bases between the two ends. The chain's CDR3 is CASKRTRDEKLFF. The DNA for the CDR3 is TGTGCCAGCAAACGGACAAGGGATGAAAAACTGTTTTTT.